This T cell receptor (beta chain) was captured by sequencing in a study of shared T cell receptors in the human thymus. This table comes from immunoSEQ multiplex PCR, and its TCRdb copy is limited to in-frame clones, with some not included. The data show over 60,000 clones, with roughly 96% seen just once and around 0.035% held by the top ten. Germline V gene sequence: CDR1 LGHNA, CDR2 YNFKEQ. The CDR3 extends over 15 amino acids. Trimming pared 4 bases from V and 1 base from J, leaving 13 bases between. The chain couples TRBV4-2 to TRBJ1-1; D uncertain. Sequenced: thymocytes. The TCR sequence derives from a human donor. The CDR3 nucleotides are TGTGCCAGCAGCCCGAAGGTCGGCCAGAACACTGAAGCTTTCTTT. Protein product: CASSPKVGQNTEAFF.